One and the same sample provided the 6 T cell receptor beta chains below, sequenced in a study of cytomegalovirus exposure and HLA in healthy donors (dated by TCRdb to about 2017). Libraries were constructed by the immunoSEQ multiplex PCR assay. The table was pulled from immuneACCESS by TCRdb, which kept in-frame rearrangements only. Such tables lose some clones; where checked, under half of the loss comes from unresolved V genes, and the rest has no known cause. Present in this sample are over 200,000 clones, 85% to 90% of which were seen just once. The ten largest clones capture about 0.36% of the sample. The source material was PBMCs. Source of these receptors: a young woman in good health and CMV-seronegative.

The genes are TRBV5-4 and TRBJ1-1; 11 bases line up with TRBD1. The CDR3 runs to 13 residues. Germline V gene data show CDR1 as SGHNT and CDR2 as YYREEE (reference sequence). V lost 4 bases and J lost 5; bases outside the gene matches: 1. In nucleotides, the CDR3 is TGTGCCAGCAGCGGGACAGGGGGGACTGAAGCTTTCTTT. Translating it yields CASSGTGGTEAFF.

The chain carries TRBV6-1 and TRBJ2-5, with 10 bases aligning to TRBD2. CDR1 and CDR2 (germline): MNHNS, SASEGT. This CDR3 has 15 residues. V shed 6 bases, J shed 5 bases, and the junction held 9 bases outside the gene matches. The CDR3 DNA reads as TGTGCCAGCAGCCCTAGCGGGGGCCCTCGTGAGACCCAGTACTTC. Its translation is CASSPSGGPRETQYF.

The chain links TRBV11-2 to TRBJ2-2, with 7 bases fitting TRBD2. Looked up from germline, CDR1 is SGHAT and CDR2 is FQNNGV. V was pared by 2 bases and J by 5 bases, with 11 bases of the junction left unmatched. The CDR3 runs to 17 residues. This CDR3 reads CASSLSLLAGVTGELFF. CDR3 bases: TGTGCCAGCAGCTTATCGCTACTCGCGGGGGTGACCGGGGAGCTGTTTTTT.

This rearrangement joins TRBV6-1 to TRBJ2-1; D unclear. This CDR3 spans 13 amino acids. Germline V gene data show CDR1 as MNHNS and CDR2 as SASEGT. V lost 4 bases and J lost 3, with 7 bases in between. CDR3 amino acids: CASSVVRYNEQFF. Written as DNA, the CDR3 is TGTGCCAGCAGTGTCGTTCGCTACAATGAGCAGTTCTTC.

This chain connects TRBV9 to TRBJ2-4; D unresolved. The CDR3 length is 17 residues. Germline V gives CDR1 SGDLS, CDR2 YYNGEE. Trimming removed 2 bases at V and 3 bases at J, with 18 bases between. This chain's CDR3 is CASSVGPYSEVKNIQYF. CDR3 in DNA: TGTGCCAGCAGCGTCGGCCCGTACTCAGAGGTCAAAAACATTCAGTACTTC.

The V call is TRBV7-3, the J call TRBJ2-1, with 12 positions matching TRBD2. The CDR3 totals 17 residues. The germline V gene encodes CDR1 SGHTA and CDR2 FQGTGA. J gave up 7 bases and V 2 bases, and 9 bases lay outside the gene matches. The CDR3 DNA follows: TGTGCCAGCAGCTTAGTGGTGTCTAGCGGGGGGGCAAATGAGCAGTTCTTC. Its translation: CASSLVVSSGGANEQFF. The variable domain in full, completed from reference TRBV7-3 and TRBJ2-1, reads GAGVSQTPSNKVTEKGKYVELRCDPISGHTALYWYRQSLGQGPEFLIYFQGTGAADDSGLPNDRFFAVRPEGSVSTLKIQRTERGDSAVYLCASSLVVSSGGANEQFFGPGTRLTVL.